This T cell receptor beta chain emerged from a study of regulatory T cells in long-lasting Graves disease. Relying on iRepertoire HTBI primers and Arm-PCR of CDR3 regions, the team built TCR beta libraries. Each CDR3 protein gets one entry after TCRdb re-called the multiplex PCR reads with MiXCR. The sample shows about 200,000 distinct CDR3 sequences, around a fifth of them seen only once. Germline V lookup: CDR1 SGHNT, CDR2 YENEEA. The trim removed 5 bases at V and 1 base at J, leaving 8 bases unmatched. The CDR3 runs 17 residues. Time point specified: newly diagnosed GD, antithyroid drugs for less than 3 months. The TCR library used RNA extracted from PBMCs. Enrollment of patients was through an endocrinology department in Xi'an, China. The same sample was also studied in work on T cells in Graves' hyperthyroidism and ophthalmopathy. This second report adds: Patients having uncontrolled infection, another autoimmune disease, pregnancy or lactation were not included. TCR CDR3 regions were first amplified by RT-PCR with HTBI primers.

This receptor was identified in a woman under 40 with Graves disease. The gene calls are TRBV11-3 and TRBJ2-3, with 11 bases fitting TRBD2. Sample: peripheral blood mononuclear cells (PBMCs), taken at new diagnosis, from a patient treated with antithyroid drugs. CDR3 region: CASSPITSGGRTDTQYF. The CDR3 DNA follows: TGTGCCAGCAGCCCAATAACTAGCGGGGGTCGCACAGATACGCAGTATTTT.